These T cell receptor beta chains were read from a single sample in a study of regulatory T cells in long-lasting Graves disease. From the multiplex PCR reads, TCRdb called clonotypes with MiXCR, one entry per CDR3 protein. Among hundreds of thousands of distinct CDR3 sequences, less than 25% were seen once, and the ten largest hold 7.8%. Sequences were derived from peripheral blood mononuclear cells (PBMCs), sampled when the disease was refractory, from a patient treated with antithyroid drugs. The receptors derive from a female donor with Graves disease. The CDR3 runs from the conserved cysteine through the conserved F or W. The D gene is left open where the match is weak. Clone size is stated in some rows and not others, as once, few, many or a class when expanded.

V	J	D	size	CDR3	DNA
TRBV4-3	TRBJ2-5	-	few	CASSHEPRREETQYF	TGCGCCAGCAGCCATGAACCCCGTAGGGAGGAGACCCAGTACTTC
TRBV7-9	TRBJ2-7	TRBD1	few	CASSASGQGIYEQYF	TGTGCCAGCAGCGCCTCGGGACAGGGAATCTACGAGCAGTACTTC
TRBV3-1	TRBJ1-3	-	-	CASSPGMGQGLNGNTIYF	TGTGCCAGCAGCCCGGGGATGGGCCAGGGGCTGAATGGAAACACCATATATTTT
TRBV20-1	TRBJ2-7	TRBD2	many	CSARVLADYEQYF	TGCAGTGCTAGGGTACTAGCGGACTACGAGCAGTACTTC
TRBV20-1	TRBJ2-7	-	many	CSADAGQGKLNEQYF	TGCAGTGCTGACGCTGGGCAGGGGAAATTGAACGAGCAGTACTTC
TRBV3-1	TRBJ2-7	-	-	CASSDRTDRYEQYF	TGTGCCAGCAGCGACCGGACTGACCGCTACGAGCAGTACTTC
TRBV7-8	TRBJ2-7	-	-	CASSNGRNLISYEQYF	TGTGCCAGCAGCAATGGACGGAACCTCATCTCCTACGAGCAGTACTTC
TRBV20-1	TRBJ2-7	TRBD1	-	CSAGGTGEAEQYF	TGCAGTGCCGGGGGGACAGGGGAGGCCGAGCAGTACTTC
TRBV28	TRBJ1-2	-	many	CASSIPSSGRTIANYGYTF	TGTGCCAGCAGTATCCCCTCGTCCGGCAGAACCATTGCTAACTATGGCTACACCTTC
TRBV9	TRBJ1-4	TRBD1	-	CASSTGGASEKLFF	TGTGCCAGCAGCACAGGGGGAGCAAGTGAAAAACTGTTTTTT
TRBV7-2	TRBJ1-5	-	-	CASSFWDSNQPQHF	TGTGCCAGCAGCTTCTGGGACAGCAATCAGCCCCAGCATTTT
TRBV12-3/TRBV12-4	TRBJ2-3	-	few	CASSLAPRRTDTQYF	TGTGCCAGCAGTTTAGCTCCGCGGCGCACAGATACGCAGTATTTT
TRBV5-1	TRBJ1-1	-	few	CASSLEVQTEAFF	TGCGCCAGCAGCTTGGAGGTCCAAACTGAAGCTTTCTTT
TRBV13	TRBJ2-7	TRBD1	-	CASSSTGADEQYF	TGTGCCAGCAGCTCCACAGGGGCCGACGAGCAGTACTTC
TRBV6-1	TRBJ2-7	TRBD2	-	CASRERFGGGYEQYF	TGTGCCAGCAGGGAACGGTTTGGGGGGGGCTACGAGCAGTACTTC
TRBV12-3/TRBV12-4	TRBJ2-2	TRBD2	many	CASSSGLADGELFF	TGTGCCAGCAGCTCCGGACTAGCGGACGGGGAGCTGTTTTTT
TRBV15	TRBJ2-1	TRBD2	-	CATSTTSGYNEQFF	TGTGCCACCAGCACGACTAGCGGATACAATGAGCAGTTCTTC
TRBV6-1	TRBJ1-1	TRBD1	many	CASSVTGWTEAFF	TGTGCCAGCAGTGTGACAGGGTGGACTGAAGCTTTCTTT
TRBV27	TRBJ2-6	TRBD2	-	CASGRDGYSGANVLTF	TGTGCCAGCGGGAGGGACGGCTACTCTGGGGCCAACGTCCTGACTTTC
TRBV6-5	TRBJ2-1	TRBD2	-	CASSYRLAVQGDEQFF	TGTGCCAGCAGTTATAGGCTAGCGGTGCAAGGAGATGAGCAGTTCTTC
TRBV29-1	TRBJ2-5	-	few	CSVFSRTQYF	TGCAGCGTTTTTTCCAGGACCCAGTACTTC
TRBV4-3	TRBJ2-2	TRBD2	-	CASGSERENTGELFF	TGCGCCAGCGGGTCAGAGCGGGAGAACACCGGGGAGCTGTTTTTT
TRBV29-1	TRBJ2-7	-	-	CSVGQGLYEQYF	TGCAGCGTGGGGCAGGGACTCTACGAGCAGTACTTC
TRBV24-1	TRBJ2-2	-	many	CATSFSTGELFF	TGTGCCACCAGTTTTAGCACCGGGGAGCTGTTTTTT
TRBV28	TRBJ2-7	-	many	CASSPAGLGEQYF	TGTGCCAGCAGCCCCGCAGGGTTGGGCGAGCAGTACTTC
TRBV30	TRBJ1-2	TRBD1	few	CAWSRTGQGGSYGYTF	TGTGCCTGGAGCCGGACCGGACAGGGTGGGAGCTATGGCTACACCTTC
TRBV10-3	TRBJ1-2	-	-	CAYRSGDNYGYTF	TGTGCCTACCGCTCTGGGGATAACTATGGCTACACCTTC
TRBV20-1	TRBJ2-4	-	-	CSADISIQYF	TGCAGTGCCGACATCAGCATTCAGTACTTC
TRBV6-2/TRBV6-3	TRBJ1-1	-	many	CASNFSPTGGNTEAFF	TGTGCCAGCAACTTTTCCCCCACTGGGGGGAACACTGAAGCTTTCTTT
TRBV28	TRBJ2-1	TRBD1	-	CASSPLSPGQVNNEQFF	TGTGCCAGCAGTCCCCTCAGCCCGGGACAGGTAAACAATGAGCAGTTCTTC
TRBV10-3	TRBJ2-7	TRBD1	many	CAIGTGGYEQYF	TGTGCCATCGGGACAGGGGGTTACGAGCAGTACTTC